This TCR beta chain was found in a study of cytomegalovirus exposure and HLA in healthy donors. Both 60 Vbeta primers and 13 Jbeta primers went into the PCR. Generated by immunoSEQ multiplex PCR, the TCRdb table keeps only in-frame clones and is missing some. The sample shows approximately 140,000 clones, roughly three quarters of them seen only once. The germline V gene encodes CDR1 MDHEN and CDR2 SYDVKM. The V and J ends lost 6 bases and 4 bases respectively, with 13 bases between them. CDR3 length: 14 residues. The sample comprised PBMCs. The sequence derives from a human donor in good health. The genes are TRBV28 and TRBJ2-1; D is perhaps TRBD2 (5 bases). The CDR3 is CASRPRTGYNEQFF. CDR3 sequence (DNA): TGTGCCAGCAGACCAAGGACGGGGTACAATGAGCAGTTCTTC.